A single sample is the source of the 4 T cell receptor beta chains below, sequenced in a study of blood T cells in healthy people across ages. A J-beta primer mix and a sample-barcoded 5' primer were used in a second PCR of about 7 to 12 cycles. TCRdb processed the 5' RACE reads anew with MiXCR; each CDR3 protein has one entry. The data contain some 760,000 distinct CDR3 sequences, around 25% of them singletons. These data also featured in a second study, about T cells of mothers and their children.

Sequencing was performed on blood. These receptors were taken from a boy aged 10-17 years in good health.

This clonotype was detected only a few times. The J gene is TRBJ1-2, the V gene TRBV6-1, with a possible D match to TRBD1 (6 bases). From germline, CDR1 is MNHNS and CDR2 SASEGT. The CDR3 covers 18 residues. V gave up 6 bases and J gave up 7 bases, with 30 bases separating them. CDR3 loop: CASSDGLLRTDQTPGYTF. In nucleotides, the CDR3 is TGTGCCAGCAGCGACGGCCTTCTTCGGACAGACCAGACGCCTGGCTACACCTTC.

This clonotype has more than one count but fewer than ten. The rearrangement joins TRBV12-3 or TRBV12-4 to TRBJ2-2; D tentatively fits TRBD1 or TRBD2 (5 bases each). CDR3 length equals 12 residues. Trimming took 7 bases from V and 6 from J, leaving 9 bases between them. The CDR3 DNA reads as TGTGCCAGCACACTGGGGGCCGGGGAGCTGTTTTTT. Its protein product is CASTLGAGELFF.

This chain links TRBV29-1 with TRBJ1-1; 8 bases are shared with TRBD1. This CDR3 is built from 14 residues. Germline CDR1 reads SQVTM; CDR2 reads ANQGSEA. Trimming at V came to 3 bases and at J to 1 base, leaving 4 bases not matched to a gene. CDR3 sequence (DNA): TGCAGCGTTGACACAGGGGGGGGGAACACTGAAGCTTTCTTT. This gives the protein CSVDTGGGNTEAFF.

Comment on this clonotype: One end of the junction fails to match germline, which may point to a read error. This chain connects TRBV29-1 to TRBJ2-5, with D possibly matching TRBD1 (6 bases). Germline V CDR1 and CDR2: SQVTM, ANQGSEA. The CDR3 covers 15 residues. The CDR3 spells CSVSPRGARGETQYF. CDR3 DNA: TGTAGCGTCTCGCCCAGGGGAGCCAGGGGAGAGACCCAGTACTTC. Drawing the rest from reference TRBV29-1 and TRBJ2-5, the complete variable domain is SAVISQKPSRDICQRGTSLTIQCQVDSQVTMMFWYRQQPGQSLTLIATANQGSEATYESGFVIDKFPISRPNLTFSTLTVSNMSPEDSSIYLCSVSPRGARGETQYFGPGTRLLVL.